Included here is one T cell receptor (beta chain) sequence, with context. The antigen remains unidentified. The data were taken from a study of T cell repertoires in cytomegalovirus infection. Study background: In public TCR beta signatures, there were indications of both CMV infection and matching HLA type.

Looked up from germline, CDR1 is DFQATT and CDR2 is SNEGSKA (reference sequence). V gave up 0 bases and J gave up 4 bases; unmatched junction bases: 6. CDR3 size: 15 residues. Study-wide findings and caveats: The response measured ex vivo was dominated by TCR beta clonotypes (HLA-C-restricted and CMV-specific).

Each CDR3 protein gets one entry after TCRdb re-called the reads with MiXCR. In the table there are under 800,000 distinct CDR3 sequences, approximately 24% of which are singletons. Source material: CD8+ T cells from PBMCs. The V call is TRBV20-1, the J call TRBJ2-1; 7 nucleotides match TRBD2. This TCR was recovered from a human donor in good health (CMV status not recorded). Some clones in this sample may be carry-over from other donors' samples. The CDR3 DNA follows: TGCAGTGCTAGAGATCCCCAGCGGGGTTACAATGAGCAGTTCTTC. Protein: CSARDPQRGYNEQFF.